A selection of T cell receptor beta chains follows, all from one sample in a study of cytomegalovirus exposure and HLA in healthy donors. The repertoire was sequenced with immunoSEQ multiplex PCR; TCRdb's copy has only in-frame clones and lacks some. The sample carries tens of thousands of clones, 53% recorded once. Sequencing input: PBMCs. The receptors here all came from a woman aged 40 to 50 in good health and CMV-seropositive. CDR3s include the opening cysteine and the closing phenylalanine or tryptophan. The D gene is left open where the match is weak. Clone size is not always given. Where it is, it says once, few, many or a class for expanded clones.

d_call | j_call | v_call | clone_size | cdr3_aa | cdr3_nt
TRBD1 | TRBJ1-5 | TRBV28 | few | CASSPGGQGFSQPQHF | TGTGCCAGCAGTCCTGGAGGACAGGGCTTCTCACAGCCCCAGCATTTT
. | TRBJ2-3 | TRBV11-2 | . | CASSLENRGQYF | TGTGCCAGCAGCCTCGAAAATCGGGGTCAGTATTTT
. | TRBJ2-3 | TRBV5-1 | . | CASRGVSNSFDTDTQYF | TGCGCCAGCAGGGGCGTAAGCAACTCGTTCGACACAGATACGCAGTATTTT
. | TRBJ2-3 | TRBV7-5 | few | CARSFRGGGDTQYF | TGTGCCAGAAGCTTTCGGGGGGGCGGAGATACGCAGTATTTT
TRBD1 | TRBJ1-2 | TRBV2 | . | CASRGQGLAGGYTF | TGTGCCAGCAGAGGACAGGGCCTGGCGGGTGGCTACACCTTC
TRBD1 | TRBJ2-7 | TRBV6-4 | few | CASSELGQSYEQYF | TGTGCCAGCAGTGAGTTGGGACAGAGCTACGAGCAGTACTTC
TRBD1 | TRBJ2-7 | TRBV29-1 | few | CSVGTGGSYEQYF | TGCAGCGTTGGAACAGGGGGCAGCTACGAGCAGTACTTC
TRBD1 | TRBJ1-2 | TRBV5-1 | few | CASSWGTANYGYTF | TGCGCCAGCAGCTGGGGGACAGCAAACTATGGCTACACCTTC
. | TRBJ2-1 | TRBV7-9 | . | CASSSGYNEQFF | TGTGCCAGCAGCTCGGGATACAATGAGCAGTTCTTC
TRBD1 | TRBJ1-2 | TRBV7-9 | once | CASSALDRGGGYTF | TGTGCCAGCAGCGCCCTGGACAGGGGAGGGGGCTACACCTTC